These T cell receptor beta chains were read from a single sample in a study of CD8 T cells in Susac syndrome. From the immunoSEQ multiplex PCR reads, TCRdb called clonotypes with MiXCR, one entry per CDR3 protein. The sample lists approximately 200,000 distinct CDR3 sequences; 92% were seen once. The sequencing input was CD8+ T cells from PBMCs. The receptors come from a human donor with multiple sclerosis. Both conserved end residues are part of each CDR3. D genes are given only for firm matches. Rows may omit the clone size; those that give it use once, few, many or a size class.

>-|TRBD1|TRBV30|TRBJ1-1
TGTGCCTGGAGCTACACCCACCCGACAGGGCGCGTAACTGAAGCTTTCTTT
CAWSYTHPTGRVTEAFF
>-|-|TRBV5-1|TRBJ2-2
TGCGCCAGCAGCTTGGCCTTGGAACAGTTAAACACCGGGGAGCTGTTTTTT
CASSLALEQLNTGELFF
>-|-|TRBV7-9|TRBJ2-5
TGTGCCAGCAGTCATACCATCGGACCGCAAGAGACCCAGTACTTC
CASSHTIGPQETQYF
>-|-|TRBV7-8|TRBJ2-3
TGTGCCAGCAGTCCCCGACCTGACTGGGCGGATACGCAGTATTTT
CASSPRPDWADTQYF
>-|TRBD1|TRBV7-9|TRBJ2-7
TGTGCCAGCAGCTTATGGACAGGGGACGAGCAGTACTTC
CASSLWTGDEQYF
>-|TRBD1|TRBV20-1|TRBJ1-2
TGCAGTGCTAGCCGAGCGACAGGGGGAATATATGGCTACACCTTC
CSASRATGGIYGYTF
>-|-|TRBV4-1|TRBJ1-1
TGCGCCAGCAGCCAAGAAACTCTGGGGAACACTGAAGCTTTCTTT
CASSQETLGNTEAFF
>once|-|TRBV6-2/TRBV6-3|TRBJ1-5
TGTGCCAGCAGTTACTCACTGGGTGGAGCCCAGCATTTT
CASSYSLGGAQHF
>few|-|TRBV30|TRBJ1-1
TGTGCCTGGAGCGAAGACGCGCGAACGGACACTGAAGCTTTCTTT
CAWSEDARTDTEAFF
>-|TRBD2|TRBV19|TRBJ2-1
TGTGCCAGTAGCAACTTAGCGGGGAATCGAAATGAGCAGTTCTTC
CASSNLAGNRNEQFF
>-|-|TRBV12-3/TRBV12-4|TRBJ2-5
TGTGCCAGCAGTACCTGGGAGGACCAAGAGACCCAGTACTTC
CASSTWEDQETQYF
>once|-|TRBV29-1|TRBJ2-7
TGCAGCGTTGAAGATCAATCCGGGGCCTACGAGCAGTACTTC
CSVEDQSGAYEQYF
>-|-|TRBV7-9|TRBJ1-3
TGTGCCAGCCGCGTCGCCGGGGCCTTTGGAAACACCATATATTTT
CASRVAGAFGNTIYF
>-|TRBD2|TRBV9|TRBJ2-3
TGTGCCAGCAGCCCCGCACTAGCGGGCACAGATACGCAGTATTTT
CASSPALAGTDTQYF
>-|-|TRBV15|TRBJ2-1
TGTGCCACCAGCAGAGATCTGGCGGTGAGCTCCTACAATGAGCAGTTCTTC
CATSRDLAVSSYNEQFF
>-|-|TRBV19|TRBJ2-3
TGTGCCAGTAGTGATCGGGCCAGCACAGATACGCAGTATTTT
CASSDRASTDTQYF
>-|-|TRBV9|TRBJ2-3
TGTGCCAGCAGCGCTACTAGCAGTCTTAGCACAGATACGCAGTATTTT
CASSATSSLSTDTQYF
>-|TRBD1|TRBV7-9|TRBJ1-1
TGTGCCAGCAGTCCTCTGATTGGGACAGCTAACACTGAAGCTTTCTTT
CASSPLIGTANTEAFF
>few|-|TRBV7-8|TRBJ2-3
TGTGCCAGCAGCTTGGTTCTTGCCGATACGCAGTATTTT
CASSLVLADTQYF
>-|-|TRBV4-1|TRBJ2-7
TGCGCCAGCAGCCAAGGGGCCGAGTTATCCTACGAGCAGTACTTC
CASSQGAELSYEQYF
>-|-|TRBV29-1|TRBJ2-4
TGCAGCGTCGAGGTCCCGGGAGTTGGCATTCAGTACTTC
CSVEVPGVGIQYF
>-|TRBD2|TRBV12-3/TRBV12-4|TRBJ2-7
TGTGCCAGCAGCCCTAGCGGGGGGCTCTACGAGCAGTACTTC
CASSPSGGLYEQYF
>-|TRBD2|TRBV7-6|TRBJ2-3
TGTGCCAGCACCTTAGCGGGGGCGAGCACAGATACGCAGTATTTT
CASTLAGASTDTQYF
>-|TRBD2|TRBV4-1|TRBJ2-1
TGCGCCAGCAGCCAAGGGGCTAGCGGGGAGGGGAATGAGCAGTTCTTC
CASSQGASGEGNEQFF
>-|-|TRBV12-3/TRBV12-4|TRBJ1-6
TGTGCCAGCAGTTTGTTGGGGGCCGACCTCCACTTT
CASSLLGADLHF
>-|-|TRBV6-9|TRBJ2-1
TGTGCCAGCAAATCCCGTGGTCATGAGCAGTTCTTC
CASKSRGHEQFF